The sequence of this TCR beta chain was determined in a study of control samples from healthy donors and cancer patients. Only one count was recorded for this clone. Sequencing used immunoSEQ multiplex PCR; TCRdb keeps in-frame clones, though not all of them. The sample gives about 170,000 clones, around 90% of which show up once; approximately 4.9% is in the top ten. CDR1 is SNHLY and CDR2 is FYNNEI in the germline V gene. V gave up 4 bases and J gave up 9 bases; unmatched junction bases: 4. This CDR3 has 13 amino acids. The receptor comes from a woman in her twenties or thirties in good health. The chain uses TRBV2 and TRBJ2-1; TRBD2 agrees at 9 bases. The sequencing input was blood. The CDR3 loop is CASSGGGGIEQFF. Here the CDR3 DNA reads TGTGCCAGCAGTGGCGGGGGGGGGATTGAGCAGTTCTTC.